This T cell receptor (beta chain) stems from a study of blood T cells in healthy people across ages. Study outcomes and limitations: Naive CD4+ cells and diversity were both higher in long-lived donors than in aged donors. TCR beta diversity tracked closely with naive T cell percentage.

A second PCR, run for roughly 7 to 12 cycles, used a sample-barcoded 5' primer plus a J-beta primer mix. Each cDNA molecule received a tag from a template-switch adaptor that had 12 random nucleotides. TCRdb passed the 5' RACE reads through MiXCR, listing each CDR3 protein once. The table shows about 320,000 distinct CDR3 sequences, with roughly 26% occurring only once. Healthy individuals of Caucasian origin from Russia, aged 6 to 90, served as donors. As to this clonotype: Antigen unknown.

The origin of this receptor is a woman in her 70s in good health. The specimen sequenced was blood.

CDR3 sequence (DNA): TGCGCCAGCAGCTTACACTCCTCCTACGAGCAGTACTTC. Amino acid sequence: CASSLHSSYEQYF. This chain links TRBV5-1 with TRBJ2-7; D gene ambiguous. The germline CDR1 and CDR2 sequences are SGHRS and YFSETQ. Trimming took 2 bases from V and 0 from J, leaving 6 bases between them. CDR3 length: 13 amino acids.